This paragraph reports one T cell receptor beta chain. The sample is drawn from a study of cytotoxic CD8 clonotypes in ibrutinib-treated CLL. Sequenced by immunoSEQ multiplex PCR; TCRdb stores in-frame clones only, minus some. The sample lists some 300,000 clones; around four fifths were seen once. The CDR3 runs to 16 residues. V was clipped by 3 bases and J by 7 bases; unmatched bases: 11. Germline loops: CDR1 ENHRY, CDR2 SYGVKD. The material sequenced was PBMCs, taken before ibrutinib treatment. The chain combines TRBV10-3 with TRBJ2-1, with 8 bases matching TRBD2. The receptor comes from a human donor with chronic lymphocytic leukemia. The CDR3 DNA follows: TGTGCCATCAGTGATATCAGCGGGAGTCTCTGGAATGAGCAGTTCTTC. Translation: CAISDISGSLWNEQFF.